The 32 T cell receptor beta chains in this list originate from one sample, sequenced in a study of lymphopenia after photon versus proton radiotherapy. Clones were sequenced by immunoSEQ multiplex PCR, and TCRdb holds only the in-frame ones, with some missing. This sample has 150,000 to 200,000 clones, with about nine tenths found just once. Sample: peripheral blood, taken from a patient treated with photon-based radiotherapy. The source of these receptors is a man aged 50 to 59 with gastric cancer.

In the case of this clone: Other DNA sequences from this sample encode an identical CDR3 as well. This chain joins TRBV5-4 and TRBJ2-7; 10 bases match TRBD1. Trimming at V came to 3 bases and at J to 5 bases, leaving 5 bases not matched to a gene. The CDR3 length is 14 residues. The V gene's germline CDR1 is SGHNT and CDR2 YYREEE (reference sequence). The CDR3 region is CASSWTGGRNEQYF. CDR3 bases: TGTGCCAGCAGCTGGACAGGGGGAAGAAACGAGCAGTACTTC.

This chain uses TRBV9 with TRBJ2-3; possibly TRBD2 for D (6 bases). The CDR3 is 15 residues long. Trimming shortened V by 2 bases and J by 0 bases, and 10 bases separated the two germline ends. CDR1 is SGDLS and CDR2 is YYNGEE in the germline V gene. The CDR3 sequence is CASSVGGISTDTQYF. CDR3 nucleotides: TGTGCCAGCAGCGTGGGCGGGATTAGCACAGATACGCAGTATTTT.

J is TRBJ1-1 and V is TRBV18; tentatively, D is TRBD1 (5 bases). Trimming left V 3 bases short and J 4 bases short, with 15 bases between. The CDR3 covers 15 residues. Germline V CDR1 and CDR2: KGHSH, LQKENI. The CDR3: CASSPRTSLATEAFF. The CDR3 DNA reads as TGTGCCAGCTCACCCCGGACAAGCTTGGCCACTGAAGCTTTCTTT.

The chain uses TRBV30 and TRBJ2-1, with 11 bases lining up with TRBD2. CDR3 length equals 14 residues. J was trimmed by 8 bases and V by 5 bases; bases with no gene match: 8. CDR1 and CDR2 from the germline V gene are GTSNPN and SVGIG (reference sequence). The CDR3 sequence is CAWVTSGRLHEQFF. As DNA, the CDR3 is TGTGCCTGGGTTACTAGCGGGAGACTACATGAGCAGTTCTTC.

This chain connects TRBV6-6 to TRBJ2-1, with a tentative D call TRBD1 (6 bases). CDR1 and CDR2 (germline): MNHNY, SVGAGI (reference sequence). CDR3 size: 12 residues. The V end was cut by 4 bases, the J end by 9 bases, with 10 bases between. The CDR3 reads CASSSTGIEQFF. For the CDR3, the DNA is TGTGCCAGCAGTTCCACAGGGATTGAGCAGTTCTTC.

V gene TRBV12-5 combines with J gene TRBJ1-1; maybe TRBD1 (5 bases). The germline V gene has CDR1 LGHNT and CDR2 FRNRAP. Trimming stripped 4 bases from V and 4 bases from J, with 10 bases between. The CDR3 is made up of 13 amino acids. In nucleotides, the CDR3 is TGTGCTAGTGGTTCGCCGGGGGGCACTGAAGCTTTCTTT. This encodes CASGSPGGTEAFF.

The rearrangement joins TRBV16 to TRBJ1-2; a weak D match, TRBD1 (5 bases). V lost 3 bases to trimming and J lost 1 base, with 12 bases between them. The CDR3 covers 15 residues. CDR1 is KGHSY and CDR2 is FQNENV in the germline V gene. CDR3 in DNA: TGTGCCAGCAGCCATCCGGGGCTTGGTAACTATGGCTACACCTTC. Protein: CASSHPGLGNYGYTF.

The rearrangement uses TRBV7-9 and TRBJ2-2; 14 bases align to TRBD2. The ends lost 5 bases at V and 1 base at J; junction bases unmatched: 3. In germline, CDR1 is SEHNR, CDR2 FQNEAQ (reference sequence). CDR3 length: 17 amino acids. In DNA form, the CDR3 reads TGTGCCAGCAGCCCGGGACTAGCGGGAGAGAACACCGGGGAGCTGTTTTTT. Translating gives CASSPGLAGENTGELFF. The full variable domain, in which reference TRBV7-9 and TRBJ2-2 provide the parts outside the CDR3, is DTGVSQNPRHKITKRGQNVTFRCDPISEHNRLYWYRQTLGQGPEFLTYFQNEAQLEKSRLLSDRFSAERPKGSFSTLEIQRTEQGDSAMYLCASSPGLAGENTGELFFGEGSRLTVL.

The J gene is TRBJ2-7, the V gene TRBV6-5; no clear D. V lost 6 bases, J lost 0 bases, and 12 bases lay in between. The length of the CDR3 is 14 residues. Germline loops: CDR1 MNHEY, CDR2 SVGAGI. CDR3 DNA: TGTGCCAGCAGCCGTGACTTCAGCTCCTACGAGCAGTACTTC. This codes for CASSRDFSSYEQYF.

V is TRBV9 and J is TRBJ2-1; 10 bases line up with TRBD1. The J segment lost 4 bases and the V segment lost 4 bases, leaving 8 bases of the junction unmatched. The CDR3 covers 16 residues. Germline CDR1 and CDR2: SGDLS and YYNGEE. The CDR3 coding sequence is TGTGCCAGCAGCTCTCAAGGGACAGGGGTGTACAATGAGCAGTTCTTC. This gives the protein CASSSQGTGVYNEQFF.

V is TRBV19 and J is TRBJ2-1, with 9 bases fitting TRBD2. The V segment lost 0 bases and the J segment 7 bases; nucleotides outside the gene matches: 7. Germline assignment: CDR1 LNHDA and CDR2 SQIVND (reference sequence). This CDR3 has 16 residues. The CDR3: CASSIDPGLAGNEQFF. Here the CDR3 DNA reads TGTGCCAGTAGTATAGACCCGGGACTAGCCGGGAATGAGCAGTTCTTC. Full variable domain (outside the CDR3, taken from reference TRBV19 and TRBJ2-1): DGGITQSPKYLFRKEGQNVTLSCEQNLNHDAMYWYRQDPGQGLRLIYYSQIVNDFQKGDIAEGYSVSREKKESFPLTVTSAQKNPTAFYLCASSIDPGLAGNEQFFGPGTRLTVL.

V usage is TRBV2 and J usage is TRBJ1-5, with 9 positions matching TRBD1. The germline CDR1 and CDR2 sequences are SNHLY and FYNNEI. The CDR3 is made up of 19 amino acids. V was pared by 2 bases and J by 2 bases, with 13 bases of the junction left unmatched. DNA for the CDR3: TGTGCCAGCAGTGAACGAGAGGACAGGGGCGGCTGGGGCAATCAGCCCCAGCATTTT. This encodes CASSEREDRGGWGNQPQHF. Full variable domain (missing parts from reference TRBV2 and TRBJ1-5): EPEVTQTPSHQVTQMGQEVILRCVPISNHLYFYWYRQILGQKVEFLVSFYNNEISEKSEIFDDQFSVERPDGSNFTLKIRSTKLEDSAMYFCASSEREDRGGWGNQPQHFGDGTRLSIL.

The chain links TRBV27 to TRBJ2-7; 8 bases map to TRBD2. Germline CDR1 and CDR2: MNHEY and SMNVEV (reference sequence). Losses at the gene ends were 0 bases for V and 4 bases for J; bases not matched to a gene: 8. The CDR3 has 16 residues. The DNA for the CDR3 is TGTGCCAGCAGTTTATCACCCCCGGGAGGGGGTTACGAGCAGTACTTC. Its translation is CASSLSPPGGGYEQYF.

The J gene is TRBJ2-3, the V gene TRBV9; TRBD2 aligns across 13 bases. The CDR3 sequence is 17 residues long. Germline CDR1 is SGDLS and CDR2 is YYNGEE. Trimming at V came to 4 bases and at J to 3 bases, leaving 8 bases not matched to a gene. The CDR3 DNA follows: TGTGCCAGCAGCCGATCGTCGACTAGCGGGAGGACAGATACGCAGTATTTT. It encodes CASSRSSTSGRTDTQYF.

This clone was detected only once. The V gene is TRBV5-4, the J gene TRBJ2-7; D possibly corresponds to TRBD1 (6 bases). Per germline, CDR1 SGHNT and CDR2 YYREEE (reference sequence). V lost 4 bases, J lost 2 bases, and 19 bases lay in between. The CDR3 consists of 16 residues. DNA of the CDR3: TGTGCCAGCAGCCGGGCAGGGGAGAGTTCCCCCTACGAGCAGTACTTC. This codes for CASSRAGESSPYEQYF.

DNA of the CDR3: TGTGCCAGCAGCTTATCCCGGGGCCCAGATACGCAGTATTTT. This codes for CASSLSRGPDTQYF. The J gene is TRBJ2-3, the V gene TRBV7-9; D tentatively fits TRBD1 or TRBD2 (5 bases each). V lost 2 bases, J lost 4 bases, and 10 bases lay in between. The germline V gene encodes CDR1 SEHNR and CDR2 FQNEAQ (reference sequence). The CDR3 extends over 14 amino acids.

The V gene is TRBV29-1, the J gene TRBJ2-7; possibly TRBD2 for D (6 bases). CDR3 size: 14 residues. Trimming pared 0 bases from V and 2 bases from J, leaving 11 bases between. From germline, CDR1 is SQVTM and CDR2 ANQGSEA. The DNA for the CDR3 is TGCAGCGTTGAAGAACGGGGGAGCCCCTACGAGCAGTACTTC. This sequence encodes CSVEERGSPYEQYF.

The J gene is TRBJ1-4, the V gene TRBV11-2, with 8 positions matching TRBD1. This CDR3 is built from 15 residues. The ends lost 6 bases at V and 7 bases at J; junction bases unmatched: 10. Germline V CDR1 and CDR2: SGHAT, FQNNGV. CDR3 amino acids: CASRSPGQGPEKLFF. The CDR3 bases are TGTGCCAGCAGATCACCCGGACAGGGACCTGAAAAACTGTTTTTT. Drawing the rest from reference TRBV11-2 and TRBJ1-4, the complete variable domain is EAGVAQSPRYKIIEKRQSVAFWCNPISGHATLYWYQQILGQGPKLLIQFQNNGVVDDSQLPKDRFSAERLKGVDSTLKIQPAKLEDSAVYLCASRSPGQGPEKLFFGSGTQLSVL.

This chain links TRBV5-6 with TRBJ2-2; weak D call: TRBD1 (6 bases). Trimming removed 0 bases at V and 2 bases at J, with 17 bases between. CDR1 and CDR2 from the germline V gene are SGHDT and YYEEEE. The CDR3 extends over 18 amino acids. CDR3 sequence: CASSLDSGHPSNTGELFF. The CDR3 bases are TGTGCCAGCAGCTTGGACTCGGGACACCCTTCTAACACCGGGGAGCTGTTTTTT.

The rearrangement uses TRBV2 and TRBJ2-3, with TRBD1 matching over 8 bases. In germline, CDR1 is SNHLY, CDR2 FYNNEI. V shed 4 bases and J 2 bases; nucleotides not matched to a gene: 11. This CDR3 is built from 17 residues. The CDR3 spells CASSVLTGGLLTDTQYF. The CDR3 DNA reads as TGTGCCAGCAGTGTTCTAACAGGGGGACTCCTCACAGATACGCAGTATTTT.

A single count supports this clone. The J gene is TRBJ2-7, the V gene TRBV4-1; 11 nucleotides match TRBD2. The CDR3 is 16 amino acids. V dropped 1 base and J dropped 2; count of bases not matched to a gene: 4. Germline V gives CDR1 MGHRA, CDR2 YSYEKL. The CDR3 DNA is TGCGCCAGCAGCCAAGTACTAGCGGGAGAGGCCTACGAGCAGTACTTC. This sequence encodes CASSQVLAGEAYEQYF.

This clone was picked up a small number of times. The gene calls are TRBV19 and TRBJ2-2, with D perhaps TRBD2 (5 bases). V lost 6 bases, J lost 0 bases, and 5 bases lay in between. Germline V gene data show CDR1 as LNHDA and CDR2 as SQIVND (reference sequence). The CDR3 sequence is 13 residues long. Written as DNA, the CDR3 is TGTGCCAGTAGCGGGACGAACACCGGGGAGCTGTTTTTT. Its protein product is CASSGTNTGELFF.

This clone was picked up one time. CDR3: CASSVAGLAGADTQYF. CDR3 sequence (DNA): TGTGCCAGCAGCGTAGCGGGACTAGCGGGAGCGGATACGCAGTATTTT. The genes are TRBV9 and TRBJ2-3, with 14 bases lining up with TRBD2. Germline values: CDR1 SGDLS, CDR2 YYNGEE. The junction had 3 bases not matched to a gene; V was cut back by 0 bases and J by 6 bases. The CDR3 consists of 16 residues.

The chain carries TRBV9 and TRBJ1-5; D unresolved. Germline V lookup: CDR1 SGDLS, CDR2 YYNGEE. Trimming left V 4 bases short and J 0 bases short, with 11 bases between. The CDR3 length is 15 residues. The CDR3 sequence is CASSSSDDSNQPQHF. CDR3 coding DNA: TGTGCCAGCAGCTCCTCGGATGATAGCAATCAGCCCCAGCATTTT.

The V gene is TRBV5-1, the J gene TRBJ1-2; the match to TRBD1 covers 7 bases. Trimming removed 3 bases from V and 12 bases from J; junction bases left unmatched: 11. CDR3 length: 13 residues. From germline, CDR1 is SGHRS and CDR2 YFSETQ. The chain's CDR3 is CASSSGGNRGHTF. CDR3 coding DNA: TGCGCCAGCAGCTCCGGGGGGAACAGGGGACACACCTTC. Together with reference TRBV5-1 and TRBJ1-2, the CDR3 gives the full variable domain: KAGVTQTPRYLIKTRGQQVTLSCSPISGHRSVSWYQQTPGQGLQFLFEYFSETQRNKGNFPGRFSGRQFSNSRSEMNVSTLELGDSALYLCASSSGGNRGHTFGSGTRLTVV.

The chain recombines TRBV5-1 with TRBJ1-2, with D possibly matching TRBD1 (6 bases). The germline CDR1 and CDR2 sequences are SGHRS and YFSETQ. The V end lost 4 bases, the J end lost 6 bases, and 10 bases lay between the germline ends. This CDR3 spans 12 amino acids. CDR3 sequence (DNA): TGCGCCAGCAGCACGCGACAGGATGGCTACACCTTC. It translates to CASSTRQDGYTF.

The CDR3 DNA follows: TGTGCCAGTAGTCTTAGGACCCTTAATAGCAATCAGCCCCAGCATTTT. The encoded protein is CASSLRTLNSNQPQHF. The chain recombines TRBV19 with TRBJ1-5; D is undetermined. Per germline, CDR1 LNHDA and CDR2 SQIVND (reference sequence). Trimming cost V 5 bases and J 0 bases, with 14 bases left between them. The CDR3 length is 16 residues.

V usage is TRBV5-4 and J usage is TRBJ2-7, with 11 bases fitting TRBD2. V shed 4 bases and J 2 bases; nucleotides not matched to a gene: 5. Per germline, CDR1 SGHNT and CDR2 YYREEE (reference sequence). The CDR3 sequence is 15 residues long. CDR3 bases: TGTGCCAGCAGCCCGATAGCGGGAGGGCCCTACGAGCAGTACTTC. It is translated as CASSPIAGGPYEQYF. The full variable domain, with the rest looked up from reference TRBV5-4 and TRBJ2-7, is ETGVTQSPTHLIKTRGQQVTLRCSSQSGHNTVSWYQQALGQGPQFIFQYYREEENGRGNFPPRFSGLQFPNYSSELNVNALELDDSALYLCASSPIAGGPYEQYFGPGTRLTVT.

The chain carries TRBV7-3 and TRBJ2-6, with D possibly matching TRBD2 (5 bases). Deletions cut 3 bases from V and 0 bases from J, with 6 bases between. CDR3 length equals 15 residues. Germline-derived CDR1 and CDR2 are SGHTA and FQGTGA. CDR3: CASSLGSSGANVLTF. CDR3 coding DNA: TGTGCCAGCAGCTTGGGGAGCTCTGGGGCCAACGTCCTGACTTTC.

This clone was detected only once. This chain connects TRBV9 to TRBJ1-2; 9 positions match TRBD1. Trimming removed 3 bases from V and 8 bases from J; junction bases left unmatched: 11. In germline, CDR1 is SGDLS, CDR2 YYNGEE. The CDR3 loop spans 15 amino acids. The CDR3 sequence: CASSGEGQGFWGYTF. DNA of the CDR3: TGTGCCAGCAGCGGGGAGGGACAGGGTTTCTGGGGCTACACCTTC.

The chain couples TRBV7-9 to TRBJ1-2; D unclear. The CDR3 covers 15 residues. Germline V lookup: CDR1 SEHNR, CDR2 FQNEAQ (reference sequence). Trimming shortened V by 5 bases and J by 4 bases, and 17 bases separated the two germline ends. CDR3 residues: CASSPAPPGGYGYTF. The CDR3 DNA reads TGTGCCAGCAGCCCCGCCCCCCCTGGCGGCTATGGCTACACCTTC. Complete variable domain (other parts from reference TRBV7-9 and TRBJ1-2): DTGVSQNPRHKITKRGQNVTFRCDPISEHNRLYWYRQTLGQGPEFLTYFQNEAQLEKSRLLSDRFSAERPKGSFSTLEIQRTEQGDSAMYLCASSPAPPGGYGYTFGSGTRLTVV.

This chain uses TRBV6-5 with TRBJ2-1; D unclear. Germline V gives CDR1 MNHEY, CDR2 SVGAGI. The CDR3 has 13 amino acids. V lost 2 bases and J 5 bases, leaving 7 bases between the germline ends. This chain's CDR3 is CASSYGRNNEQFF. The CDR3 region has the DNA TGTGCCAGCAGTTACGGCAGAAACAATGAGCAGTTCTTC.